Detailed here is one TCR beta chain. Its antigen is unidentified. Method: immunoSEQ multiplex PCR; TCRdb's copy keeps in-frame clones and lacks some. The sample contains approximately 25,000 clones, roughly four fifths of which appear only once. These data come from a study of graft-versus-host responses after intestinal transplantation. Study-level findings and limits: Individuals who had graft-donor T cell macrochimerism had allografts that showed high graft-versus-host to host-versus-graft clonal ratios. Recipient marrow showed GvH clones, some seen first in ileum or blood. The study associated peak circulating GvH clone levels with early post-transplant HvG declines.

Trimming took off 4 bases at V and 8 bases at J, with 6 bases between the two ends. Germline V CDR1 and CDR2: SEHNR, FQNEAQ (reference sequence). The CDR3 spans 11 residues. The origin of this receptor is a human donor who was the organ donor for an intestinal transplant. Specimen: unstimulated CD8+ T cells sorted from spleen or lymph node cells, collected before transplant. V gene TRBV7-9 combines with J gene TRBJ2-4, with no clear D. The CDR3 protein is CASSWSDIQYF. As DNA, the CDR3 is TGTGCCAGCAGCTGGTCTGACATTCAGTACTTC.